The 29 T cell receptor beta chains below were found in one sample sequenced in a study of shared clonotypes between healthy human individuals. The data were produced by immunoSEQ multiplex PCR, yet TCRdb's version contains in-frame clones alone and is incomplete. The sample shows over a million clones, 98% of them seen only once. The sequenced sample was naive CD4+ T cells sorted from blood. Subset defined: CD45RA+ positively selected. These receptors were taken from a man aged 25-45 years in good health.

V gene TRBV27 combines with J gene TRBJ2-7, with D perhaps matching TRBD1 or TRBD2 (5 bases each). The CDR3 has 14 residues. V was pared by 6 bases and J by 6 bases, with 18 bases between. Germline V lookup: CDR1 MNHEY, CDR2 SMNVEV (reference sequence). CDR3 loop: CASSPLGDRVEQYF. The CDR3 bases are TGTGCCAGCAGCCCTCTGGGGGATCGGGTCGAGCAGTACTTC.

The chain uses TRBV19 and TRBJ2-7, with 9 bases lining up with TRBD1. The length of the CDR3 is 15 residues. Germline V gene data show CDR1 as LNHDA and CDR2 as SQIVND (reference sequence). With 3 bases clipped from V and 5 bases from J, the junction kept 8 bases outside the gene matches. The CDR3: CASSIAGTGSHEQYF. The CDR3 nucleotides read TGTGCCAGTAGTATCGCCGGGACAGGGTCCCACGAGCAGTACTTC. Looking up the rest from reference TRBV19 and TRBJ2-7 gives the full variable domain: DGGITQSPKYLFRKEGQNVTLSCEQNLNHDAMYWYRQDPGQGLRLIYYSQIVNDFQKGDIAEGYSVSREKKESFPLTVTSAQKNPTAFYLCASSIAGTGSHEQYFGPGTRLTVT.

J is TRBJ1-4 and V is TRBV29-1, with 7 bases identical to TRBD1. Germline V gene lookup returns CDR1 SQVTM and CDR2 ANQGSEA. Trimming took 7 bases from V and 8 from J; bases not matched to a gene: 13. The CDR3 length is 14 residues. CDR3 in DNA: TGCAGCGCCCGACTACAGGGGAACGGGGAAAAACTGTTTTTT. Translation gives CSARLQGNGEKLFF.

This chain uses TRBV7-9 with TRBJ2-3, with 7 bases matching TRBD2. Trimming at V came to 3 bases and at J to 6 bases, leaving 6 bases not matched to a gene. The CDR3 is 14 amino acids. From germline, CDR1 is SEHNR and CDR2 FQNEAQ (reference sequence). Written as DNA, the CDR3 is TGTGCCAGCAGCTTTTCTGGGGGAGGGGATACGCAGTATTTT. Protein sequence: CASSFSGGGDTQYF.

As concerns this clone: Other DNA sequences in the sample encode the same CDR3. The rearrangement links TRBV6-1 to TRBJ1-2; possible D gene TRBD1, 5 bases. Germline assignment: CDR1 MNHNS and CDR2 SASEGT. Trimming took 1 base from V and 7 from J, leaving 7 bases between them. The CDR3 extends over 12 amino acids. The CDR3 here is CASSEVRGGYTF. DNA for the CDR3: TGTGCCAGCAGTGAAGTGAGGGGTGGCTACACCTTC.

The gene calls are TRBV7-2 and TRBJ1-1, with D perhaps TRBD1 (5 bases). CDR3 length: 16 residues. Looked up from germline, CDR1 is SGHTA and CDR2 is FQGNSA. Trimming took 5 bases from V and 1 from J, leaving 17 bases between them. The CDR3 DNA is TGTGCCAGCAGCACCAGGCCTATTGGACAGAACACTGAAGCTTTCTTT. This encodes CASSTRPIGQNTEAFF.

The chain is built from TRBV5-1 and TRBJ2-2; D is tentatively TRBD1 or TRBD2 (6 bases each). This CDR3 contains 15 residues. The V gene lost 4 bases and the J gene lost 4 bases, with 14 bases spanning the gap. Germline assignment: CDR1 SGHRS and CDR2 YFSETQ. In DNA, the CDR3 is TGCGCCAGCAGCCCCCGGGGGACACCCACCGGGGAGCTGTTTTTT. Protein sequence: CASSPRGTPTGELFF. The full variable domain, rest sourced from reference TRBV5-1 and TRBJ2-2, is KAGVTQTPRYLIKTRGQQVTLSCSPISGHRSVSWYQQTPGQGLQFLFEYFSETQRNKGNFPGRFSGRQFSNSRSEMNVSTLELGDSALYLCASSPRGTPTGELFFGEGSRLTVL.

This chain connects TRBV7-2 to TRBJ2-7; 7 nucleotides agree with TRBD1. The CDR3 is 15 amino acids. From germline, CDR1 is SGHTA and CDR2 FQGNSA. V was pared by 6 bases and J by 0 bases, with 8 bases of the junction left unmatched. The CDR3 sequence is CASSPRGLASYEQYF. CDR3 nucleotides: TGTGCCAGCAGTCCGAGGGGGCTAGCCTCCTACGAGCAGTACTTC.

The CDR3 DNA is TGTGCCAGCAGCCTCAGTGGGGGACGGTATAGCAATCAGCCCCAGCATTTT. Amino acid sequence: CASSLSGGRYSNQPQHF. The chain combines TRBV7-2 with TRBJ1-5; the D gene is possibly TRBD1 (5 bases). CDR1 SGHTA and CDR2 FQGNSA come from the germline V gene. This CDR3 region has 17 residues. V lost 5 bases and J 0 bases, leaving 17 bases between the germline ends.

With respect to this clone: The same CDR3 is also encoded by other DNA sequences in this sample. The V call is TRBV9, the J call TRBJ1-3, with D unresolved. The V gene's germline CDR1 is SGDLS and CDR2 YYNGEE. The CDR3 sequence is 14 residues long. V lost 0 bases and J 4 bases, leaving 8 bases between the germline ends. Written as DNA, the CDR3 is TGTGCCAGCAGCGTAGGGGGTAACGGAAACACCATATATTTT. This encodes CASSVGGNGNTIYF.

CDR3 sequence: CASSSSVTQGQNEKLFF. CDR3 in DNA: TGCGCCAGCAGCTCCTCTGTAACGCAGGGACAAAATGAAAAACTGTTTTTT. The chain combines TRBV5-1 with TRBJ1-4, with D possibly TRBD1 on 6 matching bases. Germline CDR1 and CDR2: SGHRS and YFSETQ. Deletions cut 3 bases from V and 5 bases from J, with 20 bases between. There are 17 residues in the CDR3.

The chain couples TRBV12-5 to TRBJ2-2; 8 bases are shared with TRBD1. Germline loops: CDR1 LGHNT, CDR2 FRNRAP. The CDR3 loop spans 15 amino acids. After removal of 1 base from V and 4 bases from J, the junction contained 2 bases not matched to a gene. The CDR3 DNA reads TGTGCTAGTGGTTTGGGACAGGGGAGCACCGGGGAGCTGTTTTTT. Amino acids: CASGLGQGSTGELFF.

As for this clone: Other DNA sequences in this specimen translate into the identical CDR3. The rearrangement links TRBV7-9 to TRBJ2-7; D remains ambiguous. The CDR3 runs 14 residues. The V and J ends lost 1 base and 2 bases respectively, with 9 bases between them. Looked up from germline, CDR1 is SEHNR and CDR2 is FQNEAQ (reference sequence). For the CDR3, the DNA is TGTGCCAGCAGCTTAGGAGAACCGCCCTACGAGCAGTACTTC. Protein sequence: CASSLGEPPYEQYF.

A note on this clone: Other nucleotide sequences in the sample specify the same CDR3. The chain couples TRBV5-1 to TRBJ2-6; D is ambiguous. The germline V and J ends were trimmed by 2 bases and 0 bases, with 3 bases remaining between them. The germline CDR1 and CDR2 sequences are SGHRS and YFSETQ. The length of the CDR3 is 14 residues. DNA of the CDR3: TGCGCCAGCAGCTTCAGCTCTGGGGCCAACGTCCTGACTTTC. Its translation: CASSFSSGANVLTF.

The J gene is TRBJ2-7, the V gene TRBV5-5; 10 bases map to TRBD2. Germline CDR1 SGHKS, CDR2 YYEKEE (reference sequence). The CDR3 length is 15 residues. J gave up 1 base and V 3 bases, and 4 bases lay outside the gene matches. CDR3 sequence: CASSSGLADSYEQYF. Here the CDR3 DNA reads TGTGCCAGCAGCTCCGGACTAGCGGATTCCTACGAGCAGTACTTC.

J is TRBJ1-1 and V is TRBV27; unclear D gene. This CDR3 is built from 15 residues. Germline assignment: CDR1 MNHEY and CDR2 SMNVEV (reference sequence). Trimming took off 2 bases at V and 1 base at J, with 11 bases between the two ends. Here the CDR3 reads CASSLGVSRNTEAFF. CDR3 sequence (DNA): TGTGCCAGCAGTTTAGGGGTTTCGAGGAACACTGAAGCTTTCTTT.

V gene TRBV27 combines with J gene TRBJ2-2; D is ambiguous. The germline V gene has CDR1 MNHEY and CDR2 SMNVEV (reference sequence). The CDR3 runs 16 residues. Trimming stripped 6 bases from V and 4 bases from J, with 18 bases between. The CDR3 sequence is CASRVGVGYGTGELFF. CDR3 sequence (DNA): TGTGCCAGCAGAGTAGGAGTGGGTTACGGCACCGGGGAGCTGTTTTTT.

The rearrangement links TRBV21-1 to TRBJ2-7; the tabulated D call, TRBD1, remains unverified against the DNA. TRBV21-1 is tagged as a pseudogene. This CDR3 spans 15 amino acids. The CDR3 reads CATPTQDRGKYEQYF. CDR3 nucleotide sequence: TGTGCCACTCCAACACAAGACAGGGGTAAGTACGAGCAGTACTTC.

CDR3 sequence reads: CASSSGLAGGYVPDTQYF. The CDR3 DNA is TGTGCCAGCAGCTCGGGACTAGCGGGAGGATATGTGCCAGATACGCAGTATTTT. The rearrangement uses TRBV5-6 and TRBJ2-3; 15 bases line up with TRBD2. This CDR3 is 18 amino acids long. The V gene's germline CDR1 is SGHDT and CDR2 YYEEEE. V shed 3 bases and J 4 bases; nucleotides not matched to a gene: 9.

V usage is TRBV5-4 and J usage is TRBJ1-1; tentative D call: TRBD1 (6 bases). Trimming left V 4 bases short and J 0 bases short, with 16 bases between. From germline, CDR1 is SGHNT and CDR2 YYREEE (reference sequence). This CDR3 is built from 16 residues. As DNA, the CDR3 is TGTGCCAGCAGCCCGAAGACAGGTAAGATGAACACTGAAGCTTTCTTT. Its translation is CASSPKTGKMNTEAFF.

CDR3 in amino acids: CATSRSGHPVRQPQHF. CDR3 nucleotides: TGTGCCACCAGCAGAAGCGGACACCCCGTACGTCAGCCCCAGCATTTT. The J gene is TRBJ1-5, the V gene TRBV15; tentatively, D is TRBD1 (5 bases). The germline CDR1 and CDR2 sequences are LNHNV and YYDKDF (reference sequence). This CDR3 comprises 16 residues. V lost 2 bases to trimming and J lost 6 bases, with 17 bases between them.

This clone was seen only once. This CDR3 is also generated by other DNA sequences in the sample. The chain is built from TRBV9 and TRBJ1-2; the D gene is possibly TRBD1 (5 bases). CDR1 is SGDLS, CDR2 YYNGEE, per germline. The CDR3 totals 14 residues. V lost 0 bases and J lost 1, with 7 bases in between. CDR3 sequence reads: CASSVGGSNYGYTF. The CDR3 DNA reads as TGTGCCAGCAGCGTAGGGGGGAGTAACTATGGCTACACCTTC.

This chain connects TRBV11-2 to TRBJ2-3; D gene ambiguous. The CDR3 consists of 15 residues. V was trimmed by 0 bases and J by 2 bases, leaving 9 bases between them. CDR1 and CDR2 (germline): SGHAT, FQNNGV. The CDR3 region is CASSLDVGYTDTQYF. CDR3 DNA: TGTGCCAGCAGCTTAGATGTAGGCTACACAGATACGCAGTATTTT.

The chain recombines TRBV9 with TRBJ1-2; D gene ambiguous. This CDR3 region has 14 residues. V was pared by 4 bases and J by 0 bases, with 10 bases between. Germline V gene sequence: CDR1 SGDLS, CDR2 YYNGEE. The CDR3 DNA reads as TGTGCCAGCAGCCAAAGTGCCCCTAACTATGGCTACACCTTC. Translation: CASSQSAPNYGYTF.

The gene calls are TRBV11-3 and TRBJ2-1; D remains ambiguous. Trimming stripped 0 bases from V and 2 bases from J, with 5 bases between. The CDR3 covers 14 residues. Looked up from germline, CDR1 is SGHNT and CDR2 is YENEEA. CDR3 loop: CASSLESAYNEQFF. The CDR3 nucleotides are TGTGCCAGCAGCTTAGAATCAGCCTACAATGAGCAGTTCTTC.

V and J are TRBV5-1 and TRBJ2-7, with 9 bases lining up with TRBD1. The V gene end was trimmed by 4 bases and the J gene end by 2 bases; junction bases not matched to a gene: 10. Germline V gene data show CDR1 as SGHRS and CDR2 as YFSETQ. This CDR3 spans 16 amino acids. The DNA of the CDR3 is TGCGCCAGCAGCAACGCCGGGACAGGGTCCACCTACGAGCAGTACTTC. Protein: CASSNAGTGSTYEQYF.

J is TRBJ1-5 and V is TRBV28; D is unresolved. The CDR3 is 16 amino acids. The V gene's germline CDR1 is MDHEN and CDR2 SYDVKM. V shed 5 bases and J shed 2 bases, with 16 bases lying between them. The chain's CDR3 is CASSPHLGSGNQPQHF. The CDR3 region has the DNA TGTGCCAGCAGTCCACATCTGGGGAGTGGCAATCAGCCCCAGCATTTT.

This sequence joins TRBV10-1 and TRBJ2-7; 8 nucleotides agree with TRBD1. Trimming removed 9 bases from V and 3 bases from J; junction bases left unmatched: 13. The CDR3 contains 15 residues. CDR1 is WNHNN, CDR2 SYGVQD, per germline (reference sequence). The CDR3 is CARDFKTGVCYEQYF. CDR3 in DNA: TGCGCCAGGGACTTTAAGACAGGGGTTTGCTACGAGCAGTACTTC.

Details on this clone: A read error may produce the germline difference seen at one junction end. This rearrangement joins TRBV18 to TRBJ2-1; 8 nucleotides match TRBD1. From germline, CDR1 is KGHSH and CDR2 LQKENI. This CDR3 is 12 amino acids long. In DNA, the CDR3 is TGTGCCAGCTCACCCCTGTCAGGGGGCGCGATCTTC. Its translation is CASSPLSGGAIF.